This T cell receptor (beta chain) was documented in a study of blood T cell repertoires in COVID-19. Study in general: The United States, Italy and Spain were the sources of the acute and convalescent COVID-19 samples. PBMCs, B-cell-depleted T cells, or T cells were the source of the cDNA or gDNA that made up the material.

In the study's own analysis: Estimates of nucleated cell counts were drawn from the amplification of reference gene primers. The repertoire was sequenced with immunoSEQ multiplex PCR; TCRdb's copy has only in-frame clones and lacks some. V, J and clone size are taken as reported in that table, and D and trimming were inferred from the DNA itself. The sample holds around 210,000 clones, more than 65% seen once. The CDR3 loop spans 14 amino acids. Trimming stripped 2 bases from V and 5 bases from J, with 13 bases between. The germline CDR1 and CDR2 sequences are SGHNT and YYREEE (reference sequence). The origin of this receptor is a human donor in a cohort sampled during active COVID-19. The chain recombines TRBV5-4 with TRBJ2-5; a possible D gene is TRBD1 (6 bases). The sample consisted of peripheral blood. DNA for the CDR3: TGTGCCAGCAGCTTAAAACAGGGATCTGAGACCCAGTACTTC. This gives the protein CASSLKQGSETQYF.